The entry below describes one T cell receptor beta chain. The repertoire was sequenced with immunoSEQ multiplex PCR; TCRdb's copy has only in-frame clones and lacks some. The sample lists more than 400,000 clones, about 92% occurring once. These data belong to a study of blood T cell repertoires in COVID-19. V dropped 9 bases and J dropped 4 bases, with 23 bases sitting between them. CDR1 SGHAT and CDR2 FQNNGV come from the germline V gene. The CDR3 has 16 amino acids. The receptor was derived from a man between 18 and 35 years old who had recovered from COVID-19. The sample was PBMCs or T cells enriched from blood (not recorded which). The genes are TRBV11-2 and TRBJ2-3, with D maybe TRBD1 (6 bases). The CDR3, as DNA: TGTGCCAGTAAGCTTAGAGCCCAGGGGATGGCAGATACGCAGTATTTT. This codes for CASKLRAQGMADTQYF.